This T cell receptor (beta chain) came from a study of molecular identifiers for immune sequencing clone quantification. Study-wide context: Five aliquots were made in replicates from the RNA of roughly 20,000 or 100,000 naive CD8 cells, and four were sequenced.

CDR3 length: 13 amino acids. Germline-derived CDR1 and CDR2 are LGHNA and YSLEER. Between the trimmed V and J ends, which lost 4 bases and 5 bases, there was a span of 12 bases. This clonotype was counted many times. TCRdb processed the PCR reads anew with MiXCR; each CDR3 protein has one entry. Of 550,000 to 750,000 distinct CDR3 sequences in the sample, around 20% were seen once. This sequence was found in a human donor in good health. Some libraries in this study had Jurkat cell RNA spiked in. The chain is built from TRBV4-3 and TRBJ2-7, with D hard to call. Input material: naive CD8+ T cells from blood, with Jurkat cell RNA spiked in. This sample's subset: FACS-sorted CD8+CD4-CCR7+CD45RA+ naive T cells. CDR3 loop: CASSLFHLNEQYF. CDR3 in DNA: TGCGCCAGCAGCCTGTTCCATCTTAACGAGCAGTACTTC.